Listed here are 31 T cell receptor beta chains from one sample, sequenced in a study of shared T cell receptors in the human thymus. Measured with immunoSEQ multiplex PCR; TCRdb has only the in-frame clones, and not every one. The data show under 850,000 clones, 88% seen once. These data are also associated with another study on human thymus T cells.

The sample consisted of thymocytes. The receptors were sampled from a boy younger than two with a congenital heart defect.

The chain combines TRBV12-5 with TRBJ1-2; 7 positions agree with TRBD1. This CDR3 region has 18 residues. The ends lost 0 bases at V and 0 bases at J; junction bases unmatched: 10. Germline V gives CDR1 LGHNT, CDR2 FRNRAP. CDR3 amino acids: CASGLVEGGLFANYGYTF. The CDR3 DNA reads as TGTGCTAGTGGTTTGGTAGAAGGGGGCCTCTTTGCTAACTATGGCTACACCTTC.

This clone has just a few counts. The rearrangement joins TRBV4-1 to TRBJ1-2; D is undetermined. V lost 0 bases to trimming and J lost 2 bases, with 10 bases between them. Germline loops: CDR1 MGHRA, CDR2 YSYEKL. The CDR3 sequence is 15 residues long. CDR3 DNA: TGCGCCAGCAGCCAAGATGACTTCCTGAACTATGGCTACACCTTC. Amino acid sequence: CASSQDDFLNYGYTF.

This chain joins TRBV7-2 and TRBJ2-3; TRBD1 matches at 8 bases. Germline CDR1 reads SGHTA; CDR2 reads FQGNSA. Unmatched junction bases numbered 7, after V lost 5 bases and J lost 0 bases. This CDR3 contains 16 residues. The CDR3 here is CASSDGTGVSTDTQYF. CDR3 bases: TGTGCCAGCAGCGACGGGACAGGAGTTAGCACAGATACGCAGTATTTT.

V usage is TRBV2 and J usage is TRBJ2-7; TRBD1 might be the D (6 bases). The CDR3 runs 13 residues. Deletions cut 4 bases from V and 4 bases from J, with 11 bases between. Germline V gene sequence: CDR1 SNHLY, CDR2 FYNNEI. The CDR3 nucleotides read TGTGCCAGCAGTGCATGGGGGCCGTACGAGCAGTACTTC. Translating gives CASSAWGPYEQYF.

The gene calls are TRBV7-8 and TRBJ2-5; TRBD1 matches at 7 bases. Trimming cost V 1 base and J 3 bases; bases outside gene matches: 14. Germline V gives CDR1 SGHVS, CDR2 FQNEAQ. The CDR3 contains 18 residues. Here the CDR3 DNA reads TGTGCCAGCAGCTTAGTGCCGGGACAGAAACTCACAGAAGAGACCCAGTACTTC. Amino acid sequence: CASSLVPGQKLTEETQYF.

The chain is built from TRBV27 and TRBJ1-2; 8 nucleotides match TRBD1. The CDR3 has 14 amino acids. Germline CDR1 is MNHEY and CDR2 is SMNVEV (reference sequence). After removal of 3 bases from V and 8 bases from J, the junction contained 8 bases not matched to a gene. CDR3 loop: CASSFSQGAWGYTF. Written as DNA, the CDR3 is TGTGCCAGCAGTTTCTCCCAGGGGGCTTGGGGCTACACCTTC.

This chain uses TRBV25-1 with TRBJ2-1; 10 positions agree with TRBD2. The V and J ends lost 6 bases and 0 bases, in that order; junction bases with no gene match: 2. CDR3 length: 15 residues. The germline V gene has CDR1 MGHDK and CDR2 SYGVNS. Here the CDR3 reads CASRASGSSYNEQFF. The CDR3, as DNA: TGTGCCAGCAGGGCTAGCGGGAGCTCCTACAATGAGCAGTTCTTC.

The chain recombines TRBV23-1 with TRBJ2-7; TRBD2 matches at 8 bases. TRBV23-1 is treated as an ORF (open reading frame) with a function not yet certain. The CDR3 length is 16 residues. Trimming took 4 bases from V and 5 from J; bases not matched to a gene: 13. The CDR3 DNA is TGCGCCAGCAGTCCCGGAGCGGGGGATCTCTACAACGAGCAGTACTTC. Its protein product is CASSPGAGDLYNEQYF.

The chain combines TRBV15 with TRBJ2-7, with D possibly being TRBD2 (7 bases). The germline CDR1 and CDR2 sequences are LNHNV and YYDKDF (reference sequence). Trimming stripped 11 bases from V and 6 bases from J, with 20 bases between. This CDR3 has 13 amino acids. The CDR3 DNA reads as TGTGCCTCGGGGGGCAGGGACCCTTCCGAGCAGTACTTC. It yields the protein CASGGRDPSEQYF. The entire variable domain, with the rest obtained from reference TRBV15 and TRBJ2-7, is as follows: DAMVIQNPRYQVTQFGKPVTLSCSQTLNHNVMYWYQQKSSQAPKLLFHYYDKDFNNEADTPDNFQSRRPNTSFCFLDIRSPGLGDTAMYLCASGGRDPSEQYFGPGTRLTVT.

The count of this clone is one. The genes are TRBV6-5 and TRBJ2-7, with 11 bases matching TRBD2. Trimming cost V 2 bases and J 6 bases; bases outside gene matches: 6. Germline CDR1 reads MNHEY; CDR2 reads SVGAGI. The CDR3 loop spans 15 amino acids. The CDR3 is CASSYPLAGGREQYF. The CDR3 DNA reads TGTGCCAGCAGTTACCCCTTAGCGGGAGGGCGCGAGCAGTACTTC.

The chain employs TRBV2 and TRBJ1-4; no reliable D call. CDR1 and CDR2 (germline): SNHLY, FYNNEI. CDR3 size: 16 residues. The germline V and J ends were trimmed by 3 bases and 8 bases, with 19 bases remaining between them. CDR3 loop: CASSDPRGREGEKLFF. CDR3 coding DNA: TGTGCCAGCAGTGACCCCCGTGGGAGGGAGGGCGAAAAACTGTTTTTT.

The chain carries TRBV4-1 and TRBJ2-3; 11 bases map to TRBD2. The CDR3 is made up of 16 amino acids. V lost 4 bases and J lost 6; bases outside the gene matches: 9. Germline CDR1 and CDR2: MGHRA and YSYEKL. The CDR3 bases are TGCGCCAGCAGCCCCATGACTAGCGGGATCCGGGATACGCAGTATTTT. Protein sequence: CASSPMTSGIRDTQYF.

The J gene is TRBJ2-3, the V gene TRBV27, with TRBD1 matching 8 bases. Trimming took 5 bases from V and 2 from J; bases not matched to a gene: 12. The germline V gene has CDR1 MNHEY and CDR2 SMNVEV (reference sequence). The CDR3 runs 17 residues. CDR3 nucleotide sequence: TGTGCCAGCAGTCCAATCCGGACAGGGAAGGTCACAGATACGCAGTATTTT. Protein: CASSPIRTGKVTDTQYF.

V and J are TRBV19 and TRBJ2-7; D ambiguous. CDR3 length: 16 residues. Germline V CDR1 and CDR2: LNHDA, SQIVND (reference sequence). V dropped 5 bases and J dropped 4 bases, with 21 bases sitting between them. In DNA, the CDR3 is TGTGCCAGTAGTCTAAATTCAGAGACGGAGACGTACGAGCAGTACTTC. Translation: CASSLNSETETYEQYF. The full variable domain, completed using reference TRBV19 and TRBJ2-7, is DGGITQSPKYLFRKEGQNVTLSCEQNLNHDAMYWYRQDPGQGLRLIYYSQIVNDFQKGDIAEGYSVSREKKESFPLTVTSAQKNPTAFYLCASSLNSETETYEQYFGPGTRLTVT.

Here the CDR3 DNA reads TGTGCCAGCAAGGGACTAGCGGTCCAAGAGACCCAGTACTTC. Translation gives CASKGLAVQETQYF. The V and J genes are TRBV6-1 and TRBJ2-5; TRBD2 matches 11 bases. The V and J ends lost 7 bases and 1 base, in that order; junction bases with no gene match: 2. This CDR3 is 14 amino acids long. The V gene's germline CDR1 is MNHNS and CDR2 SASEGT.

The genes are TRBV4-1 and TRBJ2-1; 9 bases agree with TRBD2. Germline CDR1 MGHRA, CDR2 YSYEKL. The CDR3 length is 17 residues. V dropped 3 bases and J dropped 6; count of bases not matched to a gene: 12. The CDR3 loop is CASSQPFSAGGGNEQFF. CDR3 coding DNA: TGCGCCAGCAGCCAGCCCTTCTCAGCGGGAGGCGGCAATGAGCAGTTCTTC.

The gene calls are TRBV27 and TRBJ2-6; 7 bases line up with TRBD1. Germline CDR1 is MNHEY and CDR2 is SMNVEV (reference sequence). The CDR3 sequence is 22 residues long. V lost 5 bases, J lost 0 bases, and 22 bases stayed unmatched. The CDR3 loop is CASSITVKIQGPLGSGANVLTF. For the CDR3, the DNA is TGTGCCAGCAGTATTACGGTAAAGATACAGGGGCCGCTGGGCTCTGGGGCCAACGTCCTGACTTTC.

The chain links TRBV4-2 to TRBJ1-5; 11 bases match TRBD1. The germline V gene has CDR1 LGHNA and CDR2 YNFKEQ. This CDR3 comprises 16 residues. V lost 6 bases and J lost 4; bases outside the gene matches: 8. The CDR3, as DNA: TGTGCCAGCAGTCCTTCCCGGGACAGGGGGAATCAGCCCCAGCATTTT. Translated: CASSPSRDRGNQPQHF.

CDR3 coding DNA: TGCAGCGCTGGGACTAACCCCTACGAGCAGTACTTC. It specifies CSAGTNPYEQYF. This chain links TRBV29-1 with TRBJ2-7, with TRBD2 identical over 7 bases. Trimming at V came to 7 bases and at J to 2 bases, leaving 5 bases not matched to a gene. Germline values: CDR1 SQVTM, CDR2 ANQGSEA. The CDR3 loop spans 12 amino acids.

The V call is TRBV7-9, the J call TRBJ2-3, with 11 bases lining up with TRBD2. The trim removed 4 bases at V and 6 bases at J, leaving 12 bases unmatched. Germline V gives CDR1 SEHNR, CDR2 FQNEAQ (reference sequence). The CDR3 contains 17 residues. CDR3 residues: CASSSGSGRAGGDTQYF. CDR3 nucleotides: TGTGCCAGCAGCTCGGGTAGCGGGAGGGCCGGGGGTGATACGCAGTATTTT.

V gene TRBV9 combines with J gene TRBJ2-1; tentatively, D is TRBD2 (5 bases). The CDR3 runs 14 residues. Germline assignment: CDR1 SGDLS and CDR2 YYNGEE. Trimming pared 2 bases from V and 1 base from J, leaving 7 bases between. This CDR3 reads CASSVGSSYNEQFF. CDR3 bases: TGTGCCAGCAGCGTTGGGAGTTCCTACAATGAGCAGTTCTTC.

This sequence joins TRBV6-1 and TRBJ1-5; 10 bases are shared with TRBD1. V trimming: 6 bases; J trimming: 7 bases; junction bases outside the gene matches: 9. The CDR3 extends over 15 amino acids. Germline loops: CDR1 MNHNS, CDR2 SASEGT. CDR3: CASSDGTGACQPQHF. CDR3 DNA: TGTGCCAGCAGCGACGGGACAGGGGCTTGCCAGCCCCAGCATTTT.

The chain uses TRBV6-1 and TRBJ2-7; weak D call: TRBD1 (6 bases). V was pared by 9 bases and J by 4 bases, with 16 bases between. The CDR3 is 13 residues long. Germline V CDR1 and CDR2: MNHNS, SASEGT. The DNA of the CDR3 is TGTGCCAGTAAAGGACAGACCTCATACGAGCAGTACTTC. The encoded protein is CASKGQTSYEQYF.

The gene calls are TRBV2 and TRBJ2-7; 8 nucleotides match TRBD1. Germline V gene sequence: CDR1 SNHLY, CDR2 FYNNEI. The trim removed 5 bases at V and 1 base at J, leaving 10 bases unmatched. This CDR3 comprises 16 residues. CDR3 sequence: CASSSPQGQDSYEQYF. CDR3 nucleotides: TGTGCCAGCAGTTCGCCCCAGGGACAGGATTCCTACGAGCAGTACTTC.

The chain combines TRBV9 with TRBJ2-7; D gene ambiguous. The CDR3 length is 13 residues. V gave up 4 bases and J gave up 7 bases, with 15 bases separating them. Germline values: CDR1 SGDLS, CDR2 YYNGEE. The CDR3 DNA sequence: TGTGCCAGCAGCCCGATACCGGCAGGTGAGCAGTACTTC. Its protein is CASSPIPAGEQYF.

This sequence joins TRBV21-1 and TRBJ2-7; the table names TRBD2, a call not compared with the DNA. TRBV21-1 counts as a pseudogene. This CDR3 has 12 amino acids. The CDR3 DNA is TGTGCCAGCAGCCCAGCGGGGGCCGAGCAGTACTTC. The encoded protein is CASSPAGAEQYF.

V and J are TRBV14 and TRBJ1-1, with TRBD1 as a possible D gene (6 bases). Trimming removed 4 bases at V and 1 base at J, with 13 bases between. The CDR3 loop spans 15 amino acids. Looked up from germline, CDR1 is SGHDN and CDR2 is FVKESK. The CDR3 reads CASSRPGAKNTEAFF. CDR3 DNA sequence: TGTGCCAGCAGCCGCCCAGGGGCGAAGAACACTGAAGCTTTCTTT.

This chain joins TRBV7-6 and TRBJ2-3, with D perhaps matching TRBD2 (5 bases). V was shortened by 4 bases and J by 1 base, with 18 bases between the two germline ends. This CDR3 has 17 residues. From germline, CDR1 is SGHVS and CDR2 FNYEAQ. This CDR3 is CASSSRGMEKGTDTQYF. The DNA of the CDR3 is TGTGCCAGCAGCTCACGAGGGATGGAGAAGGGCACAGATACGCAGTATTTT.

V is TRBV14 and J is TRBJ2-1; D perhaps matches TRBD1 (6 bases). In germline, CDR1 is SGHDN, CDR2 FVKESK. This CDR3 contains 14 residues. Trimming shortened V by 3 bases and J by 9 bases, and 15 bases separated the two germline ends. The CDR3 DNA sequence: TGTGCCAGCAGCCAGCGGGCAGGGGCGGGTGAGCAGTTCTTC. This sequence encodes CASSQRAGAGEQFF. Looking up the rest from reference TRBV14 and TRBJ2-1 gives the full variable domain: EAGVTQFPSHSVIEKGQTVTLRCDPISGHDNLYWYRRVMGKEIKFLLHFVKESKQDESGMPNNRFLAERTGGTYSTLKVQPAELEDSGVYFCASSQRAGAGEQFFGPGTRLTVL.

This sequence joins TRBV7-2 and TRBJ2-2; 10 bases are a match to TRBD2. Germline-derived CDR1 and CDR2 are SGHTA and FQGNSA. After removal of 4 bases from V and 8 bases from J, the junction contained 13 bases not matched to a gene. The CDR3 is made up of 17 amino acids. The CDR3 protein is CASSSGTSALGEGELFF. The CDR3 DNA sequence: TGTGCCAGCAGCTCCGGGACTAGCGCCCTCGGCGAGGGGGAGCTGTTTTTT. Full variable domain (rest looked up from reference TRBV7-2 and TRBJ2-2): GAGVSQSPSNKVTEKGKDVELRCDPISGHTALYWYRQSLGQGLEFLIYFQGNSAPDKSGLPSDRFSAERTGGSVSTLTIQRTQQEDSAVYLCASSSGTSALGEGELFFGEGSRLTVL.

The chain employs TRBV5-1 and TRBJ1-5; the D gene is possibly TRBD1 (5 bases). The CDR3 length is 15 residues. The germline V and J ends were trimmed by 2 bases and 3 bases, with 12 bases remaining between them. Germline V CDR1 and CDR2: SGHRS, YFSETQ. CDR3: CASSLYSGDNQPQHF. For the CDR3, the DNA is TGCGCCAGCAGCTTATACTCGGGGGACAATCAGCCCCAGCATTTT.